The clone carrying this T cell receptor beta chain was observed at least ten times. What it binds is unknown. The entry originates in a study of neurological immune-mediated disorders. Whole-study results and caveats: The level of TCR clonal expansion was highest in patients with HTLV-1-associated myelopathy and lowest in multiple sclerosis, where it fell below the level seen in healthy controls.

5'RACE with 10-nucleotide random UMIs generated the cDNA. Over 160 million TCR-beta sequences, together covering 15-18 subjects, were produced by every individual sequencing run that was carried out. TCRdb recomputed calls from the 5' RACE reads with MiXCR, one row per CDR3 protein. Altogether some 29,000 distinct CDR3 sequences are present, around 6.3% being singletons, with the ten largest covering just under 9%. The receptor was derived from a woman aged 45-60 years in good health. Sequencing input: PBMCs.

The CDR3: CASSTDFYNEQFF. CDR3 bases: TGTGCCAGCTCGACAGATTTCTACAATGAGCAGTTCTTC. The chain recombines TRBV18 with TRBJ2-1, with D maybe TRBD1 (5 bases). V gave up 6 bases and J gave up 3 bases, with 9 bases separating them. CDR1 and CDR2 from the germline V gene are KGHSH and LQKENI. The CDR3 contains 13 residues.